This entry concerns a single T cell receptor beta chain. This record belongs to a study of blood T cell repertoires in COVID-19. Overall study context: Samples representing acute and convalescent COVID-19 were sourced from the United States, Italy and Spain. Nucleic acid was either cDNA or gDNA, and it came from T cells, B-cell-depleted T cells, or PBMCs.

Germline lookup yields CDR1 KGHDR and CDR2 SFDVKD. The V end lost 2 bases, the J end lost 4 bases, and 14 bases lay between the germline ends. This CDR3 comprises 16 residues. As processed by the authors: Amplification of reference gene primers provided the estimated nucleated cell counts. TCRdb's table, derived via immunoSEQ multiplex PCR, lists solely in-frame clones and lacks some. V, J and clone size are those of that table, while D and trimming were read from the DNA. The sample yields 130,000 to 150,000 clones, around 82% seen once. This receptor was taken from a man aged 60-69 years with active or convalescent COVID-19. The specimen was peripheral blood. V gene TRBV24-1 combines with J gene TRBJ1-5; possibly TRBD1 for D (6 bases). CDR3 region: CATSDSRQAANQPQHF. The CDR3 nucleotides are TGTGCCACCAGTGATTCAAGACAGGCTGCGAATCAGCCCCAGCATTTT.